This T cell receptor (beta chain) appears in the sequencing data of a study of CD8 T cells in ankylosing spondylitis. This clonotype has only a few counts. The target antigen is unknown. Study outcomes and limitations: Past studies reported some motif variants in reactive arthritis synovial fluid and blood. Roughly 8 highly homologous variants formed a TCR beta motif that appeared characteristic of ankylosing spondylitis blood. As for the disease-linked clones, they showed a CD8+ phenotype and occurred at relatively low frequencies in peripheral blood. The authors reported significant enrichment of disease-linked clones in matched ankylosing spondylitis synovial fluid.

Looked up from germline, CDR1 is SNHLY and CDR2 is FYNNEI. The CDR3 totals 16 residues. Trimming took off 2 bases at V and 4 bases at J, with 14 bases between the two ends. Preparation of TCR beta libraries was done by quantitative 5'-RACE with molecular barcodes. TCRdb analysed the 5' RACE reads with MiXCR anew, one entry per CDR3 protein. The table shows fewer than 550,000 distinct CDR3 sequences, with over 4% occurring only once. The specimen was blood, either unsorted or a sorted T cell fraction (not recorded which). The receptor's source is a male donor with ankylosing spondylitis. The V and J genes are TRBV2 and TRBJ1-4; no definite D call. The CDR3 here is CASSEISRVLNEKLFF. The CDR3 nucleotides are TGTGCCAGCAGTGAAATTTCGCGGGTGCTTAATGAAAAACTGTTTTTT.